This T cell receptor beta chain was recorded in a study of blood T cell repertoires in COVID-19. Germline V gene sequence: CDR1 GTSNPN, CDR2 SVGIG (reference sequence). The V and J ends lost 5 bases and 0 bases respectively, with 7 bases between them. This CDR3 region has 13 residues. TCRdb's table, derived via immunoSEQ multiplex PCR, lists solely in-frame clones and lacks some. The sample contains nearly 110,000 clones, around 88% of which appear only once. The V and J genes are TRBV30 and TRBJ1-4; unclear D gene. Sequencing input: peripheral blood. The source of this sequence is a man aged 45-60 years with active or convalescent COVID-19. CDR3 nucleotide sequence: TGTGCCTGGCAGGTATCAACTAATGAAAAACTGTTTTTT. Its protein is CAWQVSTNEKLFF.